This TCR beta chain is from a study of CD8+ T cells in alopecia areata. Study-level results: The study found higher clonality in lesional than normal scalp, especially in alopecia totalis/universalis.

RNA extraction was followed by reverse transcription into cDNA, which acted as the sequencing template. Data came from immunoSEQ multiplex PCR; TCRdb stores just in-frame clones and leaves some out. The sample records approximately 120,000 clones, less than 50% being singletons. With respect to this clone: Its antigen is currently unknown.

From germline, CDR1 is GTSNPN and CDR2 SVGIG (reference sequence). The CDR3 extends over 14 amino acids. V gave up 8 bases and J gave up 0 bases, with 17 bases separating them. The chain combines TRBV30 with TRBJ2-7; tentatively, D is TRBD2 (6 bases). This clonotype originated in a human donor with alopecia areata. The sequenced material came from NKG2D-low CD8+ T cells sorted from blood. Here the CDR3 reads CAGESSGDSYEQYF. CDR3 nucleotide sequence: TGTGCCGGGGAGTCCTCGGGGGACTCCTACGAGCAGTACTTC.